Listed below are T cell receptor beta chains from one sample, sequenced in a study of T cells after somatic rescue of genetic block. Produced via immunoSEQ multiplex PCR; TCRdb's table is partial and in-frame only. The sample holds about 120,000 clones, about 93% seen once. The sample was peripheral blood mononuclear cells (PBMCs). These receptors originate from a woman in her late teens or twenties. CDR3s include the opening cysteine and the closing phenylalanine or tryptophan. A D gene is named only where the DNA matches it firmly. Size is omitted from some rows. Given values are once, few, many or a class for expanded clones.

clone_size: .
d_call: .
v_call: TRBV5-1
j_call: TRBJ2-3
cdr3_nt: TGCGCCAGCAGCCCCCCGGCAGATACGCAGTATTTT
cdr3_aa: CASSPPADTQYF

clone_size: .
d_call: .
v_call: TRBV6-4
j_call: TRBJ1-2
cdr3_nt: TGTGCCAGCAGTGAACAGGGCGGAGGACACTATGGCTACACCTTC
cdr3_aa: CASSEQGGGHYGYTF

clone_size: .
d_call: .
v_call: TRBV27
j_call: TRBJ2-5
cdr3_nt: TGTGCCAGCAGCTTCCTTTCCCCAGACGGAGAGACCCAGTACTTC
cdr3_aa: CASSFLSPDGETQYF

clone_size: .
d_call: .
v_call: TRBV11-2
j_call: TRBJ1-1
cdr3_nt: TGTGCCAGCAGCCTGGTGGTCACTGAAGCTTTCTTT
cdr3_aa: CASSLVVTEAFF

clone_size: .
d_call: .
v_call: TRBV10-3
j_call: TRBJ2-3
cdr3_nt: TGTGCCATCAGTCGGGGGACAGCTAGCACAGATACGCAGTATTTT
cdr3_aa: CAISRGTASTDTQYF

clone_size: once
d_call: .
v_call: TRBV5-6
j_call: TRBJ1-5
cdr3_nt: TGTGCCAGCAGCTTGGCCGGGACCCCCAATCAGCCCCAGCATTTT
cdr3_aa: CASSLAGTPNQPQHF

clone_size: .
d_call: TRBD2
v_call: TRBV7-3
j_call: TRBJ2-3
cdr3_nt: TGTGCCAGCAGCTTTGCTAGCGGGGGGGCCACAGATACGCAGTATTTT
cdr3_aa: CASSFASGGATDTQYF

clone_size: .
d_call: .
v_call: TRBV9
j_call: TRBJ1-6
cdr3_nt: TGTGCCAGCAGCGTAGGCGAGGGGGAGATCCACTTT
cdr3_aa: CASSVGEGEIHF

clone_size: .
d_call: .
v_call: TRBV7-8
j_call: TRBJ1-1
cdr3_nt: TGTGCCAGCAGCCATCCAAAGCGGAGGTCGGAAGCTTTCTTT
cdr3_aa: CASSHPKRRSEAFF

clone_size: .
d_call: .
v_call: TRBV7-6
j_call: TRBJ2-7
cdr3_nt: TGTGCCAGCAGCTTAGCGCTCGAGGGCGCGGCCTACGAGCAGTACTTC
cdr3_aa: CASSLALEGAAYEQYF

clone_size: .
d_call: .
v_call: TRBV7-9
j_call: TRBJ1-3
cdr3_nt: TGTGCCAGCAGCTTAGGGGTTTACCTAAACACCATATATTTT
cdr3_aa: CASSLGVYLNTIYF

clone_size: .
d_call: .
v_call: TRBV15
j_call: TRBJ1-5
cdr3_nt: TGTGCCACCAGCAGAGAGGGAGGGCTAAGCAATCAGCCCCAGCATTTT
cdr3_aa: CATSREGGLSNQPQHF

clone_size: few
d_call: TRBD1
v_call: TRBV6-5
j_call: TRBJ1-2
cdr3_nt: TGTGCCAGCAGTTACTCATCGACAGGGGTTTATGGCTACACCTTC
cdr3_aa: CASSYSSTGVYGYTF

clone_size: .
d_call: .
v_call: TRBV21-1
j_call: TRBJ1-5
cdr3_nt: TGTGCCACCACCCCCCCCGGGTCGAGCAATCAGCCCCAGCATTTT
cdr3_aa: CATTPPGSSNQPQHF

clone_size: .
d_call: .
v_call: TRBV30
j_call: TRBJ2-3
cdr3_nt: TGTGCCTGGAGTGTCGTTCGCGGGCGCACAGATACGCAGTATTTT
cdr3_aa: CAWSVVRGRTDTQYF

clone_size: .
d_call: TRBD2
v_call: TRBV11-2
j_call: TRBJ2-6
cdr3_nt: TGTGCCAGCAGCCGCACTAGCGGGTCCCTCTCTGGGGCCAACGTCCTGACTTTC
cdr3_aa: CASSRTSGSLSGANVLTF

clone_size: once
d_call: .
v_call: TRBV6-5
j_call: TRBJ2-7
cdr3_nt: TGTGCCATTAATCGCACGGACTCCTACGAGCAGTACTTC
cdr3_aa: CAINRTDSYEQYF

clone_size: .
d_call: .
v_call: TRBV7-9
j_call: TRBJ1-3
cdr3_nt: TGTGCCAGCAGCCCCGGGACGGTCTCTGGAAACACCATATATTTT
cdr3_aa: CASSPGTVSGNTIYF

clone_size: once
d_call: .
v_call: TRBV6-6
j_call: TRBJ1-3
cdr3_nt: TGTGCCAGCACCAACTCGGGGAGCTCTGGAAACACCATATATTTT
cdr3_aa: CASTNSGSSGNTIYF

clone_size: .
d_call: TRBD1
v_call: TRBV25-1
j_call: TRBJ1-2
cdr3_nt: TGTGCCAGCTTATCCGGGACAGGGTATGGCTACACCTTC
cdr3_aa: CASLSGTGYGYTF

clone_size: .
d_call: .
v_call: TRBV28
j_call: TRBJ1-1
cdr3_nt: TGTGCCAGCAGGCCCCCATTTAACACTGAAGCTTTCTTT
cdr3_aa: CASRPPFNTEAFF

clone_size: .
d_call: TRBD1
v_call: TRBV7-9
j_call: TRBJ2-3
cdr3_nt: TGTGCCAGCAGTTTGGGGACAGGGGGCGCAGATACGCAGTATTTT
cdr3_aa: CASSLGTGGADTQYF